This is a list of T cell receptor beta chains from one sample in a study of T cell responses to AZD1222 COVID-19 vaccine. Assay: immunoSEQ multiplex PCR; the TCRdb copy retains only in-frame clones and omits some. The sample holds about 99,000 clones, 88% seen once. This specimen consisted of peripheral blood, obtained on day 0 of AZD1222 vaccination. These receptors all come from an adult in good health. Both conserved end residues are part of each CDR3. The D gene is left open where the match is weak. For some rows the clone size is stated as once, few or many, or as a class when expanded; others skip it.

d_call	clone_size	v_call	j_call	cdr3_nt	cdr3_aa
-	-	TRBV28	TRBJ2-1	TGTGCCAGCAGTGCGCCGGGACAATCACGCAATGAGCAGTTCTTC	CASSAPGQSRNEQFF
TRBD2	-	TRBV27	TRBJ2-7	TGTGCCAGCAGGGCCGGGCCGGTGCGGGAGGCGGACTACGAGCAGTACTTC	CASRAGPVREADYEQYF
TRBD2	once	TRBV2	TRBJ2-5	TGTGCCAGCAACTGGCCTATAGCGGGAGGGCTTGAGACCCAGTACTTC	CASNWPIAGGLETQYF
-	-	TRBV29-1	TRBJ2-1	TGCAGCGTTGAAGGGTCGGCCTACAATGAGCAGTTCTTC	CSVEGSAYNEQFF
-	-	TRBV15	TRBJ1-5	TGTGCCACCAGCAGAGATCATGGAGGGAGCAATCAGCCCCAGCATTTT	CATSRDHGGSNQPQHF
TRBD2	-	TRBV10-3	TRBJ2-5	TGTGCCATCAGTGAGTCAGCTAGCGGGAGGTCAGAGACCCAGTACTTC	CAISESASGRSETQYF
TRBD2	once	TRBV6-1	TRBJ2-3	TGTGCCAGCAGTGAGATACTAGCGGGAGGTACAGATACGCAGTATTTT	CASSEILAGGTDTQYF
-	-	TRBV11-2	TRBJ2-5	TGTGCCAGCAGCTTAGTTACAGCGGCCCAAGAGACCCAGTACTTC	CASSLVTAAQETQYF
-	-	TRBV11-3	TRBJ2-5	TGTGCCAGCAGCCGGACACCGCAAGAGACCCAGTACTTC	CASSRTPQETQYF
-	few	TRBV28	TRBJ2-7	TGTGCCAGCAGTTCCGCCCGACATCGACAGTACTTC	CASSSARHRQYF
TRBD1	-	TRBV5-6	TRBJ1-5	TGTGCCAGCAGCCTGGGACAGGGGGCCCATAATCAGCCCCAGCATTTT	CASSLGQGAHNQPQHF
TRBD2	-	TRBV27	TRBJ2-1	TGTGCCAGTCGGACTAGCGGGAGGGTCGAGGGTGAGCAGTTCTTC	CASRTSGRVEGEQFF
TRBD1	-	TRBV13	TRBJ1-1	TGTGCCAGCAGCTTAGAGCGACAGGGATCTGACACTGAAGCTTTCTTT	CASSLERQGSDTEAFF
-	-	TRBV28	TRBJ2-7	TGTGCCAGCGGACCTTACGAGCAGTACTTC	CASGPYEQYF
-	few	TRBV19	TRBJ2-7	TGTGCCAGTAGTATAGGCACAGGGTCCTACGAGCAGTACTTC	CASSIGTGSYEQYF
-	-	TRBV4-3	TRBJ2-3	TGCGCCAGCAGCCAAGTGGCCTTTGCAGATACGCAGTATTTT	CASSQVAFADTQYF